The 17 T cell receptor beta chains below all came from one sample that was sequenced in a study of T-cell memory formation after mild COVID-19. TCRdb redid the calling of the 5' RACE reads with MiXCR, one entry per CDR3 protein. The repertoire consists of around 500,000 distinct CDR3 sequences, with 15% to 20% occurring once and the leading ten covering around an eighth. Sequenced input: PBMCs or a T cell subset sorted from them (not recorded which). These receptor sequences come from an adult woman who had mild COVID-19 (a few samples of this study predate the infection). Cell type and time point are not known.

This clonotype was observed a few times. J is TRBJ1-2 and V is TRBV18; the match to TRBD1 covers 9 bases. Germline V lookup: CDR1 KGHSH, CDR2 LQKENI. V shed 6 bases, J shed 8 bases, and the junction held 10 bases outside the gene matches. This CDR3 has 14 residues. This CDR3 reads CASSPTGGADGYTF. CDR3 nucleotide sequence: TGTGCCAGCTCGCCAACAGGGGGCGCGGACGGCTACACCTTC.

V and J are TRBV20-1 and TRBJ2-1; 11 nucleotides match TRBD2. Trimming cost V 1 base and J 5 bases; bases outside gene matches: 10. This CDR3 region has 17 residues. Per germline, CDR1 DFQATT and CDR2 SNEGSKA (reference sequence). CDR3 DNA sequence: TGCAGTGCTAGAGGGCTAGCGGGGGGCTTCTTAAACAATGAGCAGTTCTTC. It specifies CSARGLAGGFLNNEQFF.

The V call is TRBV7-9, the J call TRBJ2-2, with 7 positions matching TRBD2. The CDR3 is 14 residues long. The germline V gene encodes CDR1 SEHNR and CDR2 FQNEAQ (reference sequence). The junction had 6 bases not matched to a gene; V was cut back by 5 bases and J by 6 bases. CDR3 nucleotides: TGTGCCAGCAGCCCCGGCGGGGGAGCCGGGGAGCTGTTTTTT. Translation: CASSPGGGAGELFF.

CDR3 sequence (DNA): TGTGCCAGCAGCTTAGGCGGCGTACTCACAGATACGCAGTATTTT. Translating it yields CASSLGGVLTDTQYF. J is TRBJ2-3 and V is TRBV7-3; D is ambiguous. Germline V gives CDR1 SGHTA, CDR2 FQGTGA. The CDR3 has 15 residues. V lost 2 bases and J lost 2, with 11 bases in between. Full variable domain (remainder filled in from reference TRBV7-3 and TRBJ2-3): GAGVSQTPSNKVTEKGKYVELRCDPISGHTALYWYRQSLGQGPEFLIYFQGTGAADDSGLPNDRFFAVRPEGSVSTLKIQRTERGDSAVYLCASSLGGVLTDTQYFGPGTRLTVL.

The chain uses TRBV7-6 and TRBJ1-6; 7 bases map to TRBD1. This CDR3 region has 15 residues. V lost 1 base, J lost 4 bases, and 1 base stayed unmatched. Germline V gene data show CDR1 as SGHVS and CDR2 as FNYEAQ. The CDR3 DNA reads TGTGCCAGCAGCTTAGAGACAGGGTATAATTCACCCCTCCACTTT. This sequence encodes CASSLETGYNSPLHF.

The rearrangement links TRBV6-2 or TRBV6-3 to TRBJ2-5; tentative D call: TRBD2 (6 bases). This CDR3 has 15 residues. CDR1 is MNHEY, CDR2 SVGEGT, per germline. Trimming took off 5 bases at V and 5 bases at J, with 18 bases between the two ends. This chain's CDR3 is CASSKGRVGGETQYF. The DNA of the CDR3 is TGTGCCAGCAGTAAAGGAAGAGTCGGAGGGGAGACCCAGTACTTC.

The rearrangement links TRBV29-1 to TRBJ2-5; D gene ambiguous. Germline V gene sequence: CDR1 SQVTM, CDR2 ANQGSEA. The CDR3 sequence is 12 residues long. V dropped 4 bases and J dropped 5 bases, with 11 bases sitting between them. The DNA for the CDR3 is TGCAGCGTTGGTCCCCAGAGGGAGACCCAGTACTTC. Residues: CSVGPQRETQYF.

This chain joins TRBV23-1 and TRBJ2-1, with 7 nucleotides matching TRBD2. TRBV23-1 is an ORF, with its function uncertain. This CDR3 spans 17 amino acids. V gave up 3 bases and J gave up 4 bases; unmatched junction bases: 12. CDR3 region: CASSHSRRGGLYNEQFF. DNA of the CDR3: TGCGCCAGCAGTCACTCACGACGCGGGGGATTATACAATGAGCAGTTCTTC.

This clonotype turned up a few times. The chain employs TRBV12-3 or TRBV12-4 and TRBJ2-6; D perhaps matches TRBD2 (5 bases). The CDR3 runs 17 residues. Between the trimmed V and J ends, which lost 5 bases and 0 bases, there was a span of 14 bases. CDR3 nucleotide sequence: TGTGCCAGCAGTCCAAGGACTTGGGACTCTGGGGCCAACGTCCTGACTTTC. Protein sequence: CASSPRTWDSGANVLTF.

For the CDR3, the DNA is TGTGCCAGCAGCGAGGGGACGTTATCCTACGAGCAGTACTTC. Amino acids: CASSEGTLSYEQYF. V usage is TRBV7-9 and J usage is TRBJ2-7, with D perhaps matching TRBD1 or TRBD2 (5 bases each). The ends were cut back, 5 bases at V and 1 base at J, with 12 bases in the middle. Germline-derived CDR1 and CDR2 are SEHNR and FQNEAQ (reference sequence). This CDR3 has 14 residues.

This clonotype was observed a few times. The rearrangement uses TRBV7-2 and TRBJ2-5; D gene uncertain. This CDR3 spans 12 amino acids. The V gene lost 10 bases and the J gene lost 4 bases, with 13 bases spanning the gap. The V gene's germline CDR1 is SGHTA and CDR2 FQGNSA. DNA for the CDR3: TGTGCCACTTCCGGCCTGGGAGAGACCCAGTACTTC. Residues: CATSGLGETQYF. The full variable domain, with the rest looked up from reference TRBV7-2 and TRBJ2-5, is GAGVSQSPSNKVTEKGKDVELRCDPISGHTALYWYRQSLGQGLEFLIYFQGNSAPDKSGLPSDRFSAERTGGSVSTLTIQRTQQEDSAVYLCATSGLGETQYFGPGTRLLVL.

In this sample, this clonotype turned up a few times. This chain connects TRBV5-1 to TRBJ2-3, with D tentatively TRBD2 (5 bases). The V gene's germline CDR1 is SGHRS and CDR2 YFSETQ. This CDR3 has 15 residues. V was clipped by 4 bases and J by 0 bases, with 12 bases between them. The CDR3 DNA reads TGCGCCAGCAGCACGGGGAGTACTAGCACAGATACGCAGTATTTT. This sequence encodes CASSTGSTSTDTQYF.

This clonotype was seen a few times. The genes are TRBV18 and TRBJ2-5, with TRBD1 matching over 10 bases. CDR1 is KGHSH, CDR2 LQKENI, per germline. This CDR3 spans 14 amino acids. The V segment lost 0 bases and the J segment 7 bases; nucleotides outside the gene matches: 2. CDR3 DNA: TGTGCCAGCTCACCACCGGGGACAGGGGTGACCCAGTACTTC. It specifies CASSPPGTGVTQYF.

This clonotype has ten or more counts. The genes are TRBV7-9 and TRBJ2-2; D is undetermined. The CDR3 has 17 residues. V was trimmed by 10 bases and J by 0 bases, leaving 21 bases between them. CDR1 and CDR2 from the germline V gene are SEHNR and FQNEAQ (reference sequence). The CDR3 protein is CAIPVWQAPTNTGELFF. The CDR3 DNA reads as TGTGCCATACCGGTGTGGCAGGCACCCACGAACACCGGGGAGCTGTTTTTT.

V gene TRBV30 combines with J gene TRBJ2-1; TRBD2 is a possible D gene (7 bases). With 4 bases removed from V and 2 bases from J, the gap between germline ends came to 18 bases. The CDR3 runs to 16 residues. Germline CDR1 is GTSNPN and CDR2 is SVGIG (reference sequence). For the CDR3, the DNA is TGTGCCTGGAAGCCCGGGGGGCTCCTAACCTACAATGAGCAGTTCTTC. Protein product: CAWKPGGLLTYNEQFF.

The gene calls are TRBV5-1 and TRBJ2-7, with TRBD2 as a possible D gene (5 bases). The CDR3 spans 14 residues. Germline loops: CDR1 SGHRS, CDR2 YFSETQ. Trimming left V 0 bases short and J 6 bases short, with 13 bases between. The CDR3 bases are TGCGCCAGCAGCTTGGAGGGCAGAAGCGGCGAGCAGTACTTC. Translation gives CASSLEGRSGEQYF.

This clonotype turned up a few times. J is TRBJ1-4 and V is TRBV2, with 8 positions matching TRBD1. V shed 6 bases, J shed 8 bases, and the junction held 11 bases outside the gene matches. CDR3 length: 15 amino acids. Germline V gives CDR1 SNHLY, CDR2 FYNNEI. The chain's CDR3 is CASSAQGAWVEKLFF. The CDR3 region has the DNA TGTGCCAGCAGCGCCCAGGGGGCTTGGGTGGAAAAACTGTTTTTT. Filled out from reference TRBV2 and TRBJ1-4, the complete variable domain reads EPEVTQTPSHQVTQMGQEVILRCVPISNHLYFYWYRQILGQKVEFLVSFYNNEISEKSEIFDDQFSVERPDGSNFTLKIRSTKLEDSAMYFCASSAQGAWVEKLFFGSGTQLSVL.